These 3 T cell receptor beta chains were sequenced from one sample in a study of blood T cell repertoires in COVID-19 (dated by TCRdb to the early 2020s). Library preparation employed the immunoSEQ multiplex PCR assay. This immuneACCESS table, as held by TCRdb, lists in-frame sequences with V and J called but not all clones. Of the missing ones, under half trace to an unresolved V gene in checked studies; the others have no known cause. This sample is represented by 200,000 or so clones; approximately 86% of them were singletons. The ten largest clones take up roughly 3% of the sample. Sequencing was carried out using peripheral blood. The origin of the receptors is a man aged 60 to 75 with acute or convalescent COVID-19.

This clone was detected a few times. V usage is TRBV5-1 and J usage is TRBJ1-1, with TRBD1 as a possible D gene (5 bases). Trimming removed 4 bases at V and 7 bases at J, with 17 bases between. CDR1 and CDR2 (germline): SGHRS, YFSETQ. The CDR3 sequence is 14 residues long. This CDR3 reads CASSTDGQGGEAFF. The CDR3 DNA reads as TGCGCCAGCAGCACGGACGGACAAGGCGGTGAAGCTTTCTTT. Combining the CDR3 with reference TRBV5-1 and TRBJ1-1 gives the whole variable domain KAGVTQTPRYLIKTRGQQVTLSCSPISGHRSVSWYQQTPGQGLQFLFEYFSETQRNKGNFPGRFSGRQFSNSRSEMNVSTLELGDSALYLCASSTDGQGGEAFFGQGTRLTVV.

CDR3 in amino acids: CATSDSGLNYGYTF. DNA for the CDR3: TGTGCCACCAGTGATTCGGGACTTAACTATGGCTACACCTTC. This rearrangement joins TRBV24-1 to TRBJ1-2; maybe TRBD1 (5 bases). Germline CDR1 is KGHDR and CDR2 is SFDVKD. This CDR3 is 14 amino acids long. V shed 2 bases and J shed 1 base, with 7 bases lying between them.

Only a few counts were recorded for this clone. CDR3 nucleotide sequence: TGTGCCAGCTCTTCGTCCCCTGCAGGGCCTTATGAAAAACTGTTTTTT. Translated, it gives CASSSSPAGPYEKLFF. The genes are TRBV18 and TRBJ1-4; possibly TRBD1 for D (5 bases). Trimming left V 6 bases short and J 6 bases short, with 20 bases between. The V gene's germline CDR1 is KGHSH and CDR2 LQKENI. The CDR3 sequence is 16 residues long.